The rows below give T cell receptor beta chains drawn from one sample of a study of OX40 agonist ivuxolimab in advanced cancers. Measured with immunoSEQ multiplex PCR; TCRdb has only the in-frame clones, and not every one. The sample has 73,000 or so clones, about 80% seen once; the top ten hold approximately 2.4%. This specimen consisted of CD4+ or CD8+ T cells sorted from blood, obtained in a trial of the OX40 agonist ivuxolimab. Receptors were obtained from an adult with an advanced solid tumor such as melanoma, head and neck, liver or kidney cancer. The CDR3 runs from the conserved cysteine through the conserved F or W. D genes are given only for firm matches. Not every row has a clone size; where given, it reads once, few, many or a size class.

J | V | size | D | DNA | CDR3
TRBJ2-2 | TRBV11-3 | NA | NA | TGTGCCAGCAGCTTAGGGCAGGCGAACACCGGGGAGCTGTTTTTT | CASSLGQANTGELFF
TRBJ1-3 | TRBV5-5 | NA | TRBD1 | TGTGCCAGCAGCTTGGGCCCAGGGGGCAGTGGAAACACCATATATTTT | CASSLGPGGSGNTIYF
TRBJ2-5 | TRBV6-5 | NA | NA | TGTGCCAGCAGTTATGAGGGCAAACAGTACTTC | CASSYEGKQYF
TRBJ2-2 | TRBV7-2 | NA | TRBD1 | TGTGCCAGCAGCACCTACAGGGGGACCGGGGAGCTGTTTTTT | CASSTYRGTGELFF
TRBJ2-7 | TRBV10-3 | NA | NA | TGTGCCATCAGTGAGTCGGATTACGAGCAGTACTTC | CAISESDYEQYF
TRBJ1-2 | TRBV4-3 | few | TRBD1 | TGCGCCAGCAGCCACATCCACTCCTCGGACAGGGGAGCCTATGGCTACACCTTC | CASSHIHSSDRGAYGYTF
TRBJ2-5 | TRBV9 | once | NA | TGTGCCAGCAGCCGTGGTGGTAGTGAGACCCAGTACTTC | CASSRGGSETQYF
TRBJ1-2 | TRBV2 | few | NA | TGTGCCAGCAGTGAGGTGGGGTACACGGGCTACACCTTC | CASSEVGYTGYTF
TRBJ1-2 | TRBV6-5 | NA | TRBD1 | TGTGCCAGCAGCCACCGACAGGGAAGTAACTATGGCTACACCTTC | CASSHRQGSNYGYTF
TRBJ1-2 | TRBV6-4 | NA | NA | TGTGCCAGCAGTTCGGAGGAGGGGAGCTATGGCTACACCTTC | CASSSEEGSYGYTF
TRBJ1-3 | TRBV19 | NA | NA | TGTGCCAGTAGTAGCGCAGGGTCTGGAAACACCATATATTTT | CASSSAGSGNTIYF
TRBJ2-7 | TRBV5-7 | NA | TRBD1 | TGTGCCAGCAGCTCAGGGGGCGAGCAGTACTTC | CASSSGGEQYF
TRBJ2-2 | TRBV19 | NA | NA | TGTGCCAGTAGGGCCAGGAGCACCGGGGAGCTGTTTTTT | CASRARSTGELFF
TRBJ1-6 | TRBV4-2 | NA | NA | TGTGCCAGCAGCCAAGTGAAGAGCTCCTATAATTCACCCCTCCACTTT | CASSQVKSSYNSPLHF
TRBJ1-2 | TRBV2 | NA | NA | TGTGCCAGCAGCCACCTGGAGAATAACTATGGCTACACCTTC | CASSHLENNYGYTF
TRBJ1-2 | TRBV7-2 | NA | NA | TGTGCCAGCAGCTCCCAGCCCGGGATCCTAAAGCCACATGGCTACACCTTC | CASSSQPGILKPHGYTF
TRBJ1-1 | TRBV28 | NA | NA | TGTGCCAGCAGTTTCGGACGCGCGATGAACACTGAAGCTTTCTTT | CASSFGRAMNTEAFF
TRBJ2-7 | TRBV6-6 | once | TRBD2 | TGTGCCAGCAGTTACCGGGGGGGGGCCTACGAGCAGTACTTC | CASSYRGGAYEQYF
TRBJ2-5 | TRBV11-2 | NA | NA | TGTGCCAGCAGCTTATTGGGCTGGGGGGGGCGAGAGACCCAGTACTTC | CASSLLGWGGRETQYF
TRBJ1-1 | TRBV6-5 | once | NA | TGTGCCAGCAGTTACACAGTTGTGGCTTTCTTT | CASSYTVVAFF
TRBJ2-4 | TRBV9 | NA | TRBD2 | TGTGCCAGCAGCCCAGGGACTACGATTCAGTACTTC | CASSPGTTIQYF
TRBJ2-7 | TRBV11-3 | NA | NA | TGTGCCAGCAGCTTAGGCGGCATCACTCCTTACGAGCAGTACTTC | CASSLGGITPYEQYF
TRBJ1-5 | TRBV15 | NA | NA | TGTGCCACCAGCAAAGGGGAACGGCCCCAGCATTTT | CATSKGERPQHF
TRBJ1-5 | TRBV7-2 | NA | NA | TGTGCCAGCAGCTCCCAATGGGACCAGCCCCAGCATTTT | CASSSQWDQPQHF
TRBJ2-7 | TRBV19 | NA | NA | TGTGCCAGTAGGAGGGACGAGGGCCGCTACGAGCAGTACTTC | CASRRDEGRYEQYF
TRBJ1-2 | TRBV19 | NA | NA | TGTGCCAGTACTCCCGGGGGTGCCAACTATGGCTACACCTTC | CASTPGGANYGYTF
TRBJ1-1 | TRBV6-4 | NA | NA | TGTGCCAGCAGGGAAACAGGGTCGGCCACTGAAGCTTTCTTT | CASRETGSATEAFF
TRBJ2-1 | TRBV11-2 | NA | TRBD1 | TGTGCCAGCAGCTTAGATCTAAGGGGGCCGACCTACAATGAGCAGTTCTTC | CASSLDLRGPTYNEQFF